Presented here are 19 T cell receptor beta chains from one specimen sequenced in a study of shared clonotypes between healthy human individuals (dated by TCRdb to 2018 to 2020). Receptors were amplified or captured by the immunoSEQ multiplex PCR assay. What TCRdb holds here is the immuneACCESS table cut down to in-frame rearrangements. Part of the clones is not present; checked against another copy, under half of the missing clones reflect an unresolved V gene, and the others are unexplained. Present in this sample are 2.3 million or so clones, 85% to 95% of which were seen just once. In total, the top ten clones hold 0.35% to 0.45% of the sample. The specimen sequenced was naive CD4+ T cells from PBMCs. The cell subset or site label, as the study defines it: CD45RA+ positively selected. The receptors here all came from a man aged 18 to 30 in good health. Some clones in this sample may be carry-over from other donors' samples.

For the CDR3, the DNA is TGTGCCAGCAGTTTGCAGGGGCGTGGGCGAGGAAACACCATATATTTT. It encodes CASSLQGRGRGNTIYF. V is TRBV28 and J is TRBJ1-3, with D possibly matching TRBD1 (6 bases). Germline V gene lookup returns CDR1 MDHEN and CDR2 SYDVKM. The CDR3 extends over 16 amino acids. Trimming cost V 3 bases and J 4 bases, with 16 bases left between them.

This clone was observed once. The chain joins TRBV10-3 to TRBJ1-5, with 7 nucleotides matching TRBD1. Trimming removed 3 bases from V and 4 bases from J; junction bases left unmatched: 6. Germline V gene sequence: CDR1 ENHRY, CDR2 SYGVKD. The length of the CDR3 is 15 residues. The CDR3 region is CAISDRQGRNQPQHF. For the CDR3, the DNA is TGTGCCATCAGTGATCGACAGGGTAGGAATCAGCCCCAGCATTTT.

This clone has a handful of counts. The genes are TRBV10-2 and TRBJ1-5, with 7 bases lining up with TRBD1. This CDR3 region has 10 residues. The germline V gene has CDR1 WSHSY and CDR2 SAAADI. Unmatched junction bases numbered 4, after V lost 5 bases and J lost 15 bases. The CDR3, as DNA: TGCGCCAGCAGTACAGGGGATGTGCATTTT. It encodes CASSTGDVHF.

The chain employs TRBV2 and TRBJ1-5, with TRBD1 matching 7 bases. The ends lost 4 bases at V and 7 bases at J; junction bases unmatched: 7. The length of the CDR3 is 14 residues. CDR1 SNHLY and CDR2 FYNNEI come from the germline V gene. The CDR3 reads CASSGTGRWQPQHF. In DNA, the CDR3 is TGTGCCAGCAGTGGGACAGGCAGATGGCAGCCCCAGCATTTT.

The chain is built from TRBV15 and TRBJ2-5, with D perhaps TRBD2 (6 bases). The CDR3 is 17 amino acids. Trimming removed 0 bases from V and 3 bases from J, with 17 bases in between. The germline V gene has CDR1 LNHNV and CDR2 YYDKDF (reference sequence). CDR3 DNA: TGTGCCACCAGCAGAGATCGTGGCGGGACCCCAAAAGAGACCCAGTACTTC. This sequence encodes CATSRDRGGTPKETQYF.

Notes on this clone: Other DNA sequences in this sample translate to the same CDR3. The V and J genes are TRBV28 and TRBJ2-1; no firm D call. V was cut by 3 bases and J by 9 bases, with 6 bases left in between. CDR1 and CDR2 from the germline V gene are MDHEN and SYDVKM. The CDR3 loop spans 11 amino acids. The CDR3 coding sequence is TGTGCCAGCAGTTTGGGCGGTGAGCAGTTCTTC. The encoded protein is CASSLGGEQFF.

The rearrangement links TRBV27 to TRBJ1-1; D gene ambiguous. Trimming took off 2 bases at V and 4 bases at J, with 8 bases between the two ends. Germline loops: CDR1 MNHEY, CDR2 SMNVEV (reference sequence). The CDR3 extends over 13 amino acids. The CDR3 DNA follows: TGTGCCAGCAGTTTAGACAATCCCACTGAAGCTTTCTTT. This codes for CASSLDNPTEAFF.

CDR3 DNA: TGTGCCAGCAGTGAAGCGCTTGCAGTTTATGGCTACACCTTC. Its protein is CASSEALAVYGYTF. V gene TRBV6-1 combines with J gene TRBJ1-2; D is uncertain. The CDR3 consists of 14 residues. V was clipped by 0 bases and J by 5 bases, with 10 bases between them. Germline CDR1 MNHNS, CDR2 SASEGT.

Note on this clone: The sample carries other DNA sequences with the same CDR3. The chain is built from TRBV5-1 and TRBJ1-1; D not resolved. The V and J ends lost 1 base and 4 bases respectively, with 8 bases between them. Germline CDR1 SGHRS, CDR2 YFSETQ. The CDR3 extends over 13 amino acids. The CDR3 region has the DNA TGCGCCAGCAGCTTGTCTACCAGCACTGAAGCTTTCTTT. This sequence encodes CASSLSTSTEAFF.

J is TRBJ1-2 and V is TRBV6-4; D may be TRBD1 (5 bases). Trimming shortened V by 4 bases and J by 8 bases, and 8 bases separated the two germline ends. This CDR3 is built from 11 residues. From germline, CDR1 is MRHNA and CDR2 SNTAGT. CDR3 region: CASSAGRGYTF. The DNA of the CDR3 is TGTGCCAGCAGTGCGGGACGGGGCTACACCTTC.

The V call is TRBV2, the J call TRBJ1-3, with 9 bases matching TRBD1. With V trimmed by 9 bases and J by 6 bases, 6 bases remained unmatched. This CDR3 spans 13 amino acids. CDR1 and CDR2 from the germline V gene are SNHLY and FYNNEI. CDR3 loop: CARGGTGKNTIYF. In nucleotides, the CDR3 is TGTGCCAGGGGGGGGACAGGGAAAAACACCATATATTTT.

The rearrangement joins TRBV7-9 to TRBJ2-7, with D possibly matching TRBD2 (6 bases). The CDR3 covers 14 residues. The germline V gene encodes CDR1 SEHNR and CDR2 FQNEAQ (reference sequence). V lost 4 bases, J lost 3 bases, and 13 bases lay in between. The CDR3: CASSSYAGLYEQYF. The CDR3 DNA sequence: TGTGCCAGCAGCTCTTACGCGGGGCTCTACGAGCAGTACTTC.

This sequence joins TRBV27 and TRBJ2-1; tentative D call: TRBD1 (6 bases). Deletions cut 4 bases from V and 0 bases from J, with 19 bases between. Germline V gene data show CDR1 as MNHEY and CDR2 as SMNVEV (reference sequence). This CDR3 is 18 amino acids long. CDR3 in amino acids: CASSSFGLQGSSYNEQFF. DNA for the CDR3: TGTGCCAGCAGTTCTTTCGGCCTCCAGGGGAGCTCCTACAATGAGCAGTTCTTC.

The chain uses TRBV7-9 and TRBJ2-7, with TRBD2 matching over 12 bases. V was clipped by 5 bases and J by 6 bases; unmatched bases: 8. In germline, CDR1 is SEHNR, CDR2 FQNEAQ (reference sequence). The CDR3 length is 15 residues. The chain's CDR3 is CASSQKTSGSSEQYF. The CDR3 coding sequence is TGTGCCAGCAGCCAAAAGACTAGCGGGAGTTCCGAGCAGTACTTC.

The V and J genes are TRBV2 and TRBJ2-5; 7 nucleotides line up with TRBD2. J was trimmed by 2 bases and V by 4 bases; bases with no gene match: 4. The CDR3 sequence is 14 residues long. CDR1 is SNHLY and CDR2 is FYNNEI in the germline V gene. CDR3 sequence (DNA): TGTGCCAGCAGTGGGACTAGTCGGCAAGAGACCCAGTACTTC. It yields the protein CASSGTSRQETQYF.

The sample holds one count of this clone. V is TRBV28 and J is TRBJ2-1, with a tentative D call TRBD1 (6 bases). V was trimmed by 3 bases and J by 5 bases, leaving 14 bases between them. The CDR3 is made up of 15 amino acids. Per the germline V gene, CDR1 is MDHEN and CDR2 is SYDVKM. The CDR3 reads CASSLAGVYNNEQFF. CDR3 nucleotides: TGTGCCAGCAGTTTGGCAGGGGTGTATAACAATGAGCAGTTCTTC.

The chain recombines TRBV7-3 with TRBJ2-7, with D possibly matching TRBD2 (6 bases). Trimming pared 3 bases from V and 5 bases from J, leaving 14 bases between. The germline V gene has CDR1 SGHTA and CDR2 FQGTGA. This CDR3 is 14 amino acids long. CDR3 protein: CASSFGGSKDEQYF. CDR3 bases: TGTGCCAGCAGCTTCGGAGGGAGTAAGGACGAGCAGTACTTC.

The genes are TRBV4-1 and TRBJ2-7; D gene uncertain. The CDR3 spans 15 residues. Looked up from germline, CDR1 is MGHRA and CDR2 is YSYEKL. V shed 0 bases and J shed 2 bases, with 11 bases lying between them. CDR3 coding DNA: TGCGCCAGCAGCCAAGATCGGGTCGAACCCTACGAGCAGTACTTC. Residues: CASSQDRVEPYEQYF.

The chain is built from TRBV7-8 and TRBJ2-3; 7 bases are shared with TRBD2. The CDR3 is made up of 18 amino acids. J gave up 2 bases and V 6 bases, and 17 bases lay outside the gene matches. Germline V CDR1 and CDR2: SGHVS, FQNEAQ. The chain's CDR3 is CASRGIWSGTKITDTQYF. CDR3 nucleotide sequence: TGTGCCAGCAGAGGGATTTGGAGCGGGACTAAAATCACAGATACGCAGTATTTT.